The rows below give T cell receptor beta chains drawn from one sample of a study of OX40 agonist ivuxolimab in advanced cancers. The protocol was immunoSEQ multiplex PCR, while the TCRdb copy is restricted to in-frame clones and leaves out a portion. The table records 100,000 or so clones, approximately 87% of them present only once. The sample here was CD4+ or CD8+ T cells sorted from blood, taken in a trial of the OX40 agonist ivuxolimab. Receptor source: an adult with an advanced solid tumor such as melanoma, head and neck, liver or kidney cancer. CDR3s include the opening cysteine and the closing phenylalanine or tryptophan. A D gene is named only where the DNA matches it firmly.

TRBD1,TRBV18,TRBJ2-6,TGTGCCAGCTCACCGGACAGGGCTGGGGCCAACGTCCTGACTTTC,CASSPDRAGANVLTF
TRBD2,TRBV7-6,TRBJ2-1,TGTGCCAGCAGCCGGACCGGGACTAGCGGGGGGATTGAGCAGTTCTTC,CASSRTGTSGGIEQFF
-,TRBV10-2,TRBJ2-5,TGCGCCAGCCGGGGCGGGGGCGTTACACAAGAGACCCAGTACTTC,CASRGGGVTQETQYF
-,TRBV28,TRBJ1-1,TGTGCCAGCAGTTCCCAGGGGAGGGAAGCTTTCTTT,CASSSQGREAFF
-,TRBV6-6,TRBJ1-4,TGTGCCAGCAAGAAAGGCGGACAGACGTTGGCTCGACTGTTTTTT,CASKKGGQTLARLFF
TRBD2,TRBV4-3,TRBJ2-1,TGCGCCAGCAGCCAGGTACTAGCGGGAGTAGCCGGTGAGCAGTTCTTC,CASSQVLAGVAGEQFF
-,TRBV19,TRBJ2-7,TGTGCCAGTAGAAACAGGGAGGCGACCTACGAGCAGTACTTC,CASRNREATYEQYF
-,TRBV6-5,TRBJ1-6,TGTGCCAGCAGTTACTCGGTCTCCTATAATTCACCCCTCCACTTT,CASSYSVSYNSPLHF
TRBD1,TRBV7-6,TRBJ1-4,TGTGCCAGCAGCTTTACAGGGGGCGTAATTGAAAAACTGTTTTTT,CASSFTGGVIEKLFF
-,TRBV7-9,TRBJ1-1,TGTGCCAGCAGCCGTGAGGGGGGGACTGAAGCTTTCTTT,CASSREGGTEAFF
-,TRBV29-1,TRBJ2-3,TGCAGCGTTATCTCGTCAGATACGCAGTATTTT,CSVISSDTQYF
-,TRBV11-3,TRBJ2-1,TGTGCCAGCAGCTTAGTCGACAATGAGCAGTTCTTC,CASSLVDNEQFF
-,TRBV2,TRBJ1-6,TGTGCCAGCAGTGAAGTTAGGGCTTCAAATTCACCCCTCCACTTT,CASSEVRASNSPLHF
-,TRBV5-1,TRBJ1-1,TGCGCCAGCAGCTTGTCTTACGAGGGGGGGCAAGAAGCTTTCTTT,CASSLSYEGGQEAFF
TRBD1,TRBV19,TRBJ2-7,TGTGCCAGTAATAAAGGGGGCACGGCCTACGAGCAGTACTTC,CASNKGGTAYEQYF
-,TRBV6-5,TRBJ1-1,TGTGCCAGCAGGAGAGGGGGAAGTGTCGGAACTGAAGCTTTCTTT,CASRRGGSVGTEAFF
TRBD1,TRBV10-3,TRBJ1-6,TGTGCCATCAGCCGAACAGGGGATGATTCACCCCTCCACTTT,CAISRTGDDSPLHF
-,TRBV7-2,TRBJ1-5,TGTGCCAGCAGCTCCCCGGGGGACAATCAGCCCCAGCATTTT,CASSSPGDNQPQHF
-,TRBV6-1,TRBJ1-3,TGTGCCAGCAGTGAAGAACGGGGTGGAAACACCATATATTTT,CASSEERGGNTIYF
TRBD2,TRBV7-6,TRBJ2-1,TGTGCCAGCAGCTTATTTCAGGCTAGCGGGGGGGCCAATGAGCAGTTCTTC,CASSLFQASGGANEQFF
-,TRBV6-5,TRBJ2-1,TGTGCCAGCAGTCCTGCGACCGGTACCTACAATGAGCAGTTCTTC,CASSPATGTYNEQFF
-,TRBV9,TRBJ2-3,TGTGCCAGCAGCGTAGTGGCAGATACGCAGTATTTT,CASSVVADTQYF
-,TRBV5-1,TRBJ2-3,TGCGCCAGCAGCTTAGGTACTAGCCGAGATACGCAGTATTTT,CASSLGTSRDTQYF
-,TRBV7-8,TRBJ1-2,TGTGCCAGCAGCGGACCCGCACGAGGGCCCTCTACATTC,CASSGPARGPSTF
-,TRBV15,TRBJ2-5,TGTGCCACCAGCAGAGATACAGGCCCAGAGACCCAGTACTTC,CATSRDTGPETQYF
-,TRBV6-5,TRBJ1-5,TGTGCCAGCAGTTACTCGAGAGATAGCAATCAGCCCCAGCATTTT,CASSYSRDSNQPQHF